The 31 T cell receptor beta chains presented below share a single source sample, sequenced in a study of neurological immune-mediated disorders. TCRdb re-derived calls from the 5' RACE reads in MiXCR, one entry per CDR3 protein. The table has approximately 58,000 distinct CDR3 sequences, roughly 8.3% seen once; the top ten hold roughly 2%. The time point is: longitudinal time-point 3. Sequences were obtained from PBMCs. These receptors were obtained from a woman aged 35 to 49 in good health.

This clonotype was detected many times. The genes are TRBV29-1 and TRBJ1-1; D not resolved. Germline V CDR1 and CDR2: SQVTM, ANQGSEA. This CDR3 comprises 13 residues. V shed 1 base and J shed 5 bases, with 11 bases lying between them. CDR3: CSVEGTVRTEAFF. The CDR3 region has the DNA TGCAGCGTTGAAGGAACAGTGCGGACTGAAGCTTTCTTT. The full variable domain, in which reference TRBV29-1 and TRBJ1-1 provide the parts outside the CDR3, is SAVISQKPSRDICQRGTSLTIQCQVDSQVTMMFWYRQQPGQSLTLIATANQGSEATYESGFVIDKFPISRPNLTFSTLTVSNMSPEDSSIYLCSVEGTVRTEAFFGQGTRLTVV.

This clonotype was seen many times. The chain has TRBV29-1 and TRBJ1-1; 8 nucleotides align to TRBD1. The length of the CDR3 is 14 residues. Germline V gives CDR1 SQVTM, CDR2 ANQGSEA. The CDR3 DNA follows: TGCAGTCACTCGTGGCAGGGGGCTGGGAGGGAAGCTTTCTTT. Its translation: CSHSWQGAGREAFF.

This clonotype appeared many times. The rearrangement uses TRBV14 and TRBJ2-7; maybe TRBD1 (6 bases). Germline V gene data show CDR1 as SGHDN and CDR2 as FVKESK. The length of the CDR3 is 15 residues. The V end was cut by 4 bases, the J end by 6 bases, with 19 bases between. CDR3 bases: TGTGCCAGCAGCCCCCCTGTCCCAGGGGATTTCGAGCAGTACTTC. Protein product: CASSPPVPGDFEQYF.

Of note for this clonotype: It may be a read error: a sequence one base away is much more abundant. V usage is TRBV5-1 and J usage is TRBJ1-1; D might be TRBD1 (6 bases). Germline loops: CDR1 SGHRS, CDR2 YFSETQ. Trimming stripped 5 bases from V and 3 bases from J, with 20 bases between. The CDR3 has 16 residues. In DNA form, the CDR3 reads TGCGCCAGCAGTTATGACTCAGGGGTGGCCTACACTGAAGCTTTCTTT. This sequence encodes CASSYDSGVAYTEAFF.

The table lists this clonotype with many counts. This rearrangement joins TRBV20-1 to TRBJ2-7; 8 positions match TRBD2. The V and J ends lost 1 base and 2 bases, in that order; junction bases with no gene match: 7. The CDR3 totals 15 residues. CDR1 and CDR2 from the germline V gene are DFQATT and SNEGSKA (reference sequence). The CDR3 DNA follows: TGCAGTGCTAGAGGTCAACTAGCGGCCACCTACGAGCAGTACTTC. Translating it yields CSARGQLAATYEQYF.

This clonotype was seen many times. The chain joins TRBV25-1 to TRBJ2-5, with TRBD1 identical over 8 bases. Looked up from germline, CDR1 is MGHDK and CDR2 is SYGVNS. The CDR3 is 15 residues long. V lost 0 bases and J lost 7; bases outside the gene matches: 7. The CDR3 bases are TGTGCCAGCAGTGAATATAAGGACAGGGAAGGGACCCAGTACTTC. Translated: CASSEYKDREGTQYF.

This clonotype was recorded at least ten times. The rearrangement links TRBV27 to TRBJ1-1; D unclear. CDR3 size: 15 residues. Trimming took off 0 bases at V and 1 base at J, with 9 bases between the two ends. Germline V gene data show CDR1 as MNHEY and CDR2 as SMNVEV (reference sequence). The CDR3 region is CASSLSRAGNTEAFF. CDR3 coding DNA: TGTGCCAGCAGTTTATCGAGAGCGGGGAACACTGAAGCTTTCTTT.

This clonotype was seen at least ten times. This sequence joins TRBV7-2 and TRBJ2-1; TRBD1 might be the D (6 bases). Germline V gene data show CDR1 as SGHTA and CDR2 as FQGNSA. The CDR3 spans 12 residues. V lost 8 bases to trimming and J lost 5 bases, with 10 bases between them. DNA of the CDR3: TGTGCCAGCGGGCAGGGGCACAATGAGCAGTTCTTC. Amino acids: CASGQGHNEQFF.

This clonotype came up many times. This chain links TRBV24-1 with TRBJ2-1; TRBD1 or TRBD2 may be the D gene (5 bases each). V was cut by 2 bases and J by 0 bases, with 10 bases left in between. The germline V gene encodes CDR1 KGHDR and CDR2 SFDVKD. The CDR3 has 16 residues. CDR3 sequence: CATSDSGASSYNEQFF. DNA for the CDR3: TGTGCCACCAGTGATTCCGGGGCCAGCTCCTACAATGAGCAGTTCTTC.

This clonotype was counted between two and nine times. A much bigger clone sits one base away, suggesting this may be a read error. This chain connects TRBV6-1 to TRBJ1-6; D is perhaps TRBD1 (6 bases). The CDR3 length is 15 residues. In germline, CDR1 is MNHNS, CDR2 SASEGT. CDR3: CASRPDRSYNSSLHF. CDR3 nucleotide sequence: TGTGCCAGCAGGCCAGACAGGTCCTATAATTCATCCCTCCACTTT.

This sequence joins TRBV7-3 and TRBJ1-2; the D gene is possibly TRBD1 (5 bases). The CDR3 runs to 13 residues. Germline V gene sequence: CDR1 SGHTA, CDR2 FQGTGA. Deletions cut 3 bases from V and 2 bases from J, with 7 bases between. This CDR3 is CASSFSGNYGYTF. The CDR3 DNA reads as TGTGCCAGCAGCTTCTCAGGGAACTATGGCTACACCTTC.

This clonotype was seen at least ten times. The genes are TRBV4-3 and TRBJ1-1; D is unresolved. Trimming left V 0 bases short and J 3 bases short, with 5 bases between. CDR1 LGHNA and CDR2 YSLEER come from the germline V gene. This CDR3 comprises 13 residues. The CDR3 DNA is TGCGCCAGCAGCCAAGACAAGCACACTGAAGCTTTCTTT. Encoded protein: CASSQDKHTEAFF.

This clonotype was counted many times. The chain has TRBV29-1 and TRBJ2-7; no reliable D call. The CDR3 has 10 amino acids. The germline V gene encodes CDR1 SQVTM and CDR2 ANQGSEA. V lost 7 bases to trimming and J lost 3 bases, with 7 bases between them. CDR3 bases: TGCAGCGCTGGGGACTACGAGCAGTACTTC. Translating gives CSAGDYEQYF.

This clonotype was detected many times. The chain combines TRBV6-6 with TRBJ1-3; D gene uncertain. Trimming stripped 2 bases from V and 2 bases from J, with 10 bases between. CDR3 size: 15 residues. Germline CDR1 and CDR2: MNHNY and SVGAGI (reference sequence). The CDR3 nucleotides are TGTGCCAGCAGTTACGTCGGTGGAACTGGAAACACCATATATTTT. Translated: CASSYVGGTGNTIYF.

Many counts were recorded for this clonotype. This CDR3 reads CSVDNGLDGYEQYF. The CDR3 nucleotides are TGCAGCGTTGACAATGGACTAGACGGCTACGAGCAGTACTTC. The chain is built from TRBV29-1 and TRBJ2-7; 7 nucleotides align to TRBD2. Germline CDR1 reads SQVTM; CDR2 reads ANQGSEA. With V trimmed by 3 bases and J by 3 bases, 8 bases remained unmatched. The CDR3 has 14 residues.

This clonotype was seen ten or more times. J is TRBJ1-1 and V is TRBV4-3, with D tentatively TRBD1 (5 bases). Germline V gene sequence: CDR1 LGHNA, CDR2 YSLEER. The CDR3 consists of 12 residues. With 0 bases removed from V and 10 bases from J, the gap between germline ends came to 9 bases. The CDR3 sequence: CASSQDGAPAFF. The DNA of the CDR3 is TGCGCCAGCAGCCAAGATGGGGCCCCAGCTTTCTTT.

There are many counts of this clonotype. This rearrangement joins TRBV4-3 to TRBJ1-6; D is undetermined. In germline, CDR1 is LGHNA, CDR2 YSLEER. V dropped 3 bases and J dropped 4 bases, with 10 bases sitting between them. This CDR3 is 15 amino acids long. Written as DNA, the CDR3 is TGCGCCAGCAGCCACCTGGACGGGTATAATTCACCCCTCCACTTT. Translated: CASSHLDGYNSPLHF.

This clonotype was recorded many times. The genes are TRBV15 and TRBJ2-1; D not resolved. Trimming took 0 bases from V and 6 from J, leaving 9 bases between them. Germline values: CDR1 LNHNV, CDR2 YYDKDF (reference sequence). This CDR3 spans 14 amino acids. The CDR3 coding sequence is TGTGCCACCAGCAGAGATCGACGAGGCAATGAGCAGTTCTTC. Translating gives CATSRDRRGNEQFF.

This clonotype occurred many times. CDR3 DNA: TGTGCCAGCAGTTTAGGGGGTACTAACTATGGCTACACCTTC. Translating it yields CASSLGGTNYGYTF. The J gene is TRBJ1-2, the V gene TRBV12-3 or TRBV12-4; D gene ambiguous. V dropped 1 base and J dropped 0 bases, with 6 bases sitting between them. The CDR3 is 14 residues long.

This clonotype appeared many times. The chain couples TRBV4-1 to TRBJ2-2; D is unclear. The CDR3 sequence is 11 residues long. The V gene lost 5 bases and the J gene lost 5 bases, with 3 bases spanning the gap. Germline values: CDR1 MGHRA, CDR2 YSYEKL. CDR3 in amino acids: CASSVTGELFF. DNA of the CDR3: TGCGCCAGCAGCGTAACCGGGGAGCTGTTTTTT.

This clonotype was recorded at least ten times. The chain combines TRBV7-9 with TRBJ2-5, with a possible D match to TRBD1 (7 bases). The CDR3 runs to 18 residues. Germline CDR1 is SEHNR and CDR2 is FQNEAQ (reference sequence). V was shortened by 3 bases and J by 4 bases, with 24 bases between the two germline ends. CDR3 sequence reads: CASSFQVWRGLTGETQYF. Written as DNA, the CDR3 is TGTGCCAGCAGCTTTCAAGTGTGGAGGGGGCTTACGGGAGAGACCCAGTACTTC.

This clonotype was found many times. V gene TRBV7-9 combines with J gene TRBJ1-1, with D uncertain. V dropped 1 base and J dropped 7 bases, with 4 bases sitting between them. The germline V gene encodes CDR1 SEHNR and CDR2 FQNEAQ (reference sequence). The CDR3 has 11 amino acids. The CDR3 DNA reads as TGTGCCAGCAGCTTAGAGTATGAAGCTTTCTTT. It translates to CASSLEYEAFF.

This clonotype was detected many times. The chain is built from TRBV6-5 and TRBJ2-1, with 7 bases aligning to TRBD1. The CDR3 has 15 amino acids. Germline-derived CDR1 and CDR2 are MNHEY and SVGAGI. V lost 6 bases, J lost 6 bases, and 11 bases stayed unmatched. CDR3 nucleotide sequence: TGTGCCAGCAGCCCTGGACAGGTCTGGCGCAATGAGCAGTTCTTC. Its translation is CASSPGQVWRNEQFF.

This clonotype has a count of ten or more. The chain has TRBV20-1 and TRBJ2-5, with 14 bases that match TRBD2. Germline loops: CDR1 DFQATT, CDR2 SNEGSKA (reference sequence). The ends lost 3 bases at V and 4 bases at J; junction bases unmatched: 4. The length of the CDR3 is 15 residues. CDR3 DNA: TGCAGTGCTAGTGGACTAGCGGGGGGAGGAGAGACCCAGTACTTC. Translation: CSASGLAGGGETQYF.

This clonotype was counted at least ten times. The chain carries TRBV18 and TRBJ1-4; weak D call: TRBD1 (5 bases). CDR3 size: 13 residues. Germline V gene sequence: CDR1 KGHSH, CDR2 LQKENI. V was trimmed by 6 bases and J by 8 bases, leaving 13 bases between them. CDR3 region: CASSPGGGEKLFF. The CDR3 DNA is TGTGCCAGCTCTCCCGGCGGGGGAGAAAAACTGTTTTTT.

This clonotype was observed at least ten times. This chain uses TRBV5-1 with TRBJ1-5; 7 bases align to TRBD1. Germline loops: CDR1 SGHRS, CDR2 YFSETQ. With 4 bases clipped from V and 5 bases from J, the junction kept 12 bases outside the gene matches. The CDR3 has 16 amino acids. DNA of the CDR3: TGCGCCAGCAGCCCTGAGGGAGGGGGCCGGCATCAGCCCCAGCATTTT. Encoded protein: CASSPEGGGRHQPQHF.

This clonotype has a count of ten or more. This rearrangement joins TRBV5-1 to TRBJ1-1, with a possible D match to TRBD1 (5 bases). From germline, CDR1 is SGHRS and CDR2 YFSETQ. The CDR3 length is 14 residues. The V gene lost 0 bases and the J gene lost 5 bases, with 11 bases spanning the gap. CDR3 sequence reads: CASSLVGVNTEAFF. The CDR3 nucleotides read TGCGCCAGCAGCTTGGTGGGGGTTAATACTGAAGCTTTCTTT.

V is TRBV12-5 and J is TRBJ1-1, with D hard to call. CDR1 is LGHNT and CDR2 is FRNRAP in the germline V gene. V gave up 0 bases and J gave up 2 bases, with 10 bases separating them. The CDR3 runs to 15 residues. The CDR3 bases are TGTGCTAGTGGTTTGGTATTGGCAGCTAACACTGAAGCTTTCTTT. Translating it yields CASGLVLAANTEAFF.

There are many counts of this clonotype. The chain recombines TRBV15 with TRBJ1-6; D not resolved. The germline V gene has CDR1 LNHNV and CDR2 YYDKDF (reference sequence). The CDR3 has 17 amino acids. Trimming took off 5 bases at V and 7 bases at J, with 21 bases between the two ends. The CDR3, as DNA: TGTGCCACCAGCCGCAACCGCAGGACCCCGGGAAATTCACCCCTCCACTTT. Protein product: CATSRNRRTPGNSPLHF. The whole variable domain, filled in from reference TRBV15 and TRBJ1-6, reads DAMVIQNPRYQVTQFGKPVTLSCSQTLNHNVMYWYQQKSSQAPKLLFHYYDKDFNNEADTPDNFQSRRPNTSFCFLDIRSPGLGDTAMYLCATSRNRRTPGNSPLHFGNGTRLTVT.

This clonotype appeared many times. The rearrangement links TRBV5-1 to TRBJ1-1; 8 bases are shared with TRBD1. V lost 4 bases, J lost 4 bases, and 9 bases stayed unmatched. CDR3 length: 15 residues. CDR1 and CDR2 (germline): SGHRS, YFSETQ. The CDR3 bases are TGCGCCAGCAGCGAACCGACAGGGGCCGGCACTGAAGCTTTCTTT. Its protein is CASSEPTGAGTEAFF. Full variable domain (missing parts from reference TRBV5-1 and TRBJ1-1): KAGVTQTPRYLIKTRGQQVTLSCSPISGHRSVSWYQQTPGQGLQFLFEYFSETQRNKGNFPGRFSGRQFSNSRSEMNVSTLELGDSALYLCASSEPTGAGTEAFFGQGTRLTVV.

This clonotype was picked up many times. This chain uses TRBV6-5 with TRBJ1-1; 7 bases fit TRBD1. With 4 bases clipped from V and 4 bases from J, the junction kept 6 bases outside the gene matches. In germline, CDR1 is MNHEY, CDR2 SVGAGI. The CDR3 is made up of 14 amino acids. CDR3 loop: CASSLGPGGTEAFF. The CDR3 nucleotides read TGTGCCAGCAGTTTAGGGCCAGGGGGCACTGAAGCTTTCTTT.